These T cell receptor beta chains were read from a single sample in a study of cytomegalovirus exposure and HLA in healthy donors. Assay: immunoSEQ multiplex PCR; the TCRdb copy retains only in-frame clones and omits some. The sample includes approximately 180,000 clones, about 76% of them seen just once. The sample was PBMCs. The receptors stem from a woman in her forties or fifties in good health and CMV-seronegative. Each CDR3 is given with its conserved first and last residue. The order of the fields is D gene, J gene, V gene, CDR3 DNA, CDR3 protein. A D gene is named only where the DNA matches it firmly.

d_gene: -; j_gene: TRBJ2-2; v_gene: TRBV4-3; CDR3nt: TGCGCCAGCAGCCAAGGAGGCGGGGAGCTGTTTTTT; CDR3aa: CASSQGGGELFF
d_gene: -; j_gene: TRBJ1-1; v_gene: TRBV19; CDR3nt: TGTGCCAGTAGTATAGATTGGAAGGACTCTGAAGCTTTCTTT; CDR3aa: CASSIDWKDSEAFF
d_gene: -; j_gene: TRBJ1-5; v_gene: TRBV19; CDR3nt: TGTGCCAGCTCCCGAGGAGGGAGCCAGCCCCAGCATTTT; CDR3aa: CASSRGGSQPQHF
d_gene: -; j_gene: TRBJ1-6; v_gene: TRBV7-6; CDR3nt: TGTGCCAGCAGCTTAGACCTGGGCCCTTTCTCACCCCTCCACTTT; CDR3aa: CASSLDLGPFSPLHF
d_gene: TRBD2; j_gene: TRBJ2-7; v_gene: TRBV10-3; CDR3nt: TGTGCCATCACTGCCGAACTAGCGGGAGTATCCGAGCAGTACTTC; CDR3aa: CAITAELAGVSEQYF
d_gene: TRBD2; j_gene: TRBJ2-1; v_gene: TRBV5-1; CDR3nt: TGCGCCAGCAGCTTGGATGGGACTATCATCAATGAGCAGTTCTTC; CDR3aa: CASSLDGTIINEQFF
d_gene: TRBD1; j_gene: TRBJ1-1; v_gene: TRBV5-4; CDR3nt: TGTGCCAGCAGCTTATTCCCGGGACAGGGGAACACTGAAGCTTTCTTT; CDR3aa: CASSLFPGQGNTEAFF
d_gene: TRBD2; j_gene: TRBJ2-7; v_gene: TRBV5-6; CDR3nt: TGTGCCAGCAGCGACGCGCTAGCGGCTCCCTACGAGCAGTACTTC; CDR3aa: CASSDALAAPYEQYF
d_gene: TRBD2; j_gene: TRBJ2-3; v_gene: TRBV9; CDR3nt: TGTGCCAGCAGCAGACGCGGGGGGGCCAGGGATACGCAGTATTTT; CDR3aa: CASSRRGGARDTQYF
d_gene: -; j_gene: TRBJ1-2; v_gene: TRBV19; CDR3nt: TGTGCCAGCCAGACGTGGGCAGTCGGCTCTAACTATGGCTACACCTTC; CDR3aa: CASQTWAVGSNYGYTF
d_gene: TRBD1; j_gene: TRBJ1-1; v_gene: TRBV2; CDR3nt: TGTGCCAGCGAATCGCTTCAGGGGGACCGGAACACTGAAGCTTTCTTT; CDR3aa: CASESLQGDRNTEAFF
d_gene: TRBD2; j_gene: TRBJ2-1; v_gene: TRBV7-2; CDR3nt: TGTGCCAGCAGCTTAGCAAAGCGGGGAAACAATGAGCAGTTCTTC; CDR3aa: CASSLAKRGNNEQFF